What follows is one T cell receptor beta chain and its context. Via MiXCR, TCRdb re-called the 5' RACE reads, giving one row per CDR3 protein. The sample holds 470,000 or so distinct CDR3 sequences; around 25% are singletons and the top ten take 12%. This specimen comes from a study of T-cell memory formation after mild COVID-19. Study at large: TCR clusters mostly belonged to single donors.

The receptor was isolated from an adult woman who had mild COVID-19 (a few samples of this study predate the infection). Cell type and time point are not known. The material sequenced was PBMCs or a T cell subset sorted from them (not recorded which).

Here the CDR3 reads CASSGHQSSYNEQFF. CDR3 DNA sequence: TGTGCCAGCAGTGGACATCAGAGCTCCTACAATGAGCAGTTCTTC. The chain combines TRBV6-1 with TRBJ2-1; D ambiguous. Trimming took off 4 bases at V and 0 bases at J, with 10 bases between the two ends. CDR1 is MNHNS and CDR2 is SASEGT in the germline V gene. The CDR3 sequence is 15 residues long.